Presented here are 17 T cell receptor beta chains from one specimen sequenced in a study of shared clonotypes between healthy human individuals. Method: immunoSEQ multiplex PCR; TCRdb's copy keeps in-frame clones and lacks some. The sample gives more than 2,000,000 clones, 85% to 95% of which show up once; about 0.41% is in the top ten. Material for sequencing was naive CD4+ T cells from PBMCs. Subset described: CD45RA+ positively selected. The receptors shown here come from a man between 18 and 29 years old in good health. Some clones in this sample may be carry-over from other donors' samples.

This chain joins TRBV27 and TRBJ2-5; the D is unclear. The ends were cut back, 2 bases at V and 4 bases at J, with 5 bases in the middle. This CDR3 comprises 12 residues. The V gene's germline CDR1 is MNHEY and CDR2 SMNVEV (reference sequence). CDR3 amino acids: CASSLQAETQYF. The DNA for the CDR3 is TGTGCCAGCAGTTTACAAGCAGAGACCCAGTACTTC.

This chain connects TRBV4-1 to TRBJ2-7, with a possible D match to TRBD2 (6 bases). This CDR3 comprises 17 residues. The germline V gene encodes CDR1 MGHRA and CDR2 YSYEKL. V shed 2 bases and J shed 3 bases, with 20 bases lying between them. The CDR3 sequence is CASSQSIRGTEIYEQYF. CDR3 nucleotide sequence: TGCGCCAGCAGCCAAAGTATCCGGGGGACGGAAATCTACGAGCAGTACTTC.

The CDR3 sequence is CASSFAQGIMSYNEQFF. CDR3 nucleotide sequence: TGTGCCAGCAGCTTTGCCCAGGGAATAATGTCCTACAATGAGCAGTTCTTC. The V gene is TRBV11-1, the J gene TRBJ2-1, with a possible D match to TRBD1 (5 bases). V dropped 3 bases and J dropped 1 base, with 16 bases sitting between them. Germline V gene lookup returns CDR1 SGHAT and CDR2 FQDESV (reference sequence). The CDR3 consists of 17 residues.

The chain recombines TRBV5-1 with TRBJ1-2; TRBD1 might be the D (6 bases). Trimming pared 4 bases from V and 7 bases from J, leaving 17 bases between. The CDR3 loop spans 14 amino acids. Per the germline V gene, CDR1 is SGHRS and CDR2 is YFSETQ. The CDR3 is CASSPLYRVGGYTF. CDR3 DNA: TGCGCCAGCAGCCCCCTTTACAGGGTCGGTGGCTACACCTTC.

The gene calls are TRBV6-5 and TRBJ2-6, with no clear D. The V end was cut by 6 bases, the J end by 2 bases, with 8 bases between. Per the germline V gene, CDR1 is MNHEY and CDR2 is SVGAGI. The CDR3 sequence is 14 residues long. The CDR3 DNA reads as TGTGCCAGCAGATCCCGTCCTGGGGCCAACGTCCTGACTTTC. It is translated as CASRSRPGANVLTF.

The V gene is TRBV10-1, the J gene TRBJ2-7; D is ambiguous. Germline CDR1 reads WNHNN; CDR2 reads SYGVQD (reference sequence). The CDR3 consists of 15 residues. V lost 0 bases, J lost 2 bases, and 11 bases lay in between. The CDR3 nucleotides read TGCGCCAGCAGTGAGTCGCGGCAGAACCCCTACGAGCAGTACTTC. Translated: CASSESRQNPYEQYF.

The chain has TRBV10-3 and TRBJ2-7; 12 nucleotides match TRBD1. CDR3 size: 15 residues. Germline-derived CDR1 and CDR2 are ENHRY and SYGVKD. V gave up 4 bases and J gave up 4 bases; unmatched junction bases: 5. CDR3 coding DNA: TGTGCCATCAGTGGAGGGACAGGGGGCATGTACGAGCAGTACTTC. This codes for CAISGGTGGMYEQYF.

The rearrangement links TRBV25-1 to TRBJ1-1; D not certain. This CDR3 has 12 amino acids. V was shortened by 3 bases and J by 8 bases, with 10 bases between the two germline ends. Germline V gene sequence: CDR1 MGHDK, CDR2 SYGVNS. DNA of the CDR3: TGTGCCAGCAGTGACTATTCGGGCGAAGCTTTCTTT. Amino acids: CASSDYSGEAFF.

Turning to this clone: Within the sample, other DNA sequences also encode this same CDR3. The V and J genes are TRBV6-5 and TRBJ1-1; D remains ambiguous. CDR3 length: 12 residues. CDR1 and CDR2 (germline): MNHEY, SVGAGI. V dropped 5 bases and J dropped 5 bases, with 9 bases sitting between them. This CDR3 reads CASSKGGTEAFF. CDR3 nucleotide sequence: TGTGCCAGCAGTAAAGGAGGTACTGAAGCTTTCTTT.

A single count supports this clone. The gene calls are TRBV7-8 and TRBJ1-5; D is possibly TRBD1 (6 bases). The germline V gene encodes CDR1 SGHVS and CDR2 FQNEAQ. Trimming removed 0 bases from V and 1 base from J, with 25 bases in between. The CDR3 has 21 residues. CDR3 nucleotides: TGTGCCAGCAGCTTAGCAGTTTGGAGGGGGGAAATTTATATGAGCAATCAGCCCCAGCATTTT. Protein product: CASSLAVWRGEIYMSNQPQHF.

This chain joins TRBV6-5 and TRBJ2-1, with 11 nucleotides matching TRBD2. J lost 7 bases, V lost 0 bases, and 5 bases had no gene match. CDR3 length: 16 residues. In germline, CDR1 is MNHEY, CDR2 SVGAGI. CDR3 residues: CASSYSLAGGWNEQFF. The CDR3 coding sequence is TGTGCCAGCAGTTACTCGTTAGCGGGAGGGTGGAATGAGCAGTTCTTC.

The CDR3: CAISNRDQETQYF. In DNA, the CDR3 is TGTGCCATCAGTAACCGGGACCAAGAGACCCAGTACTTC. J is TRBJ2-5 and V is TRBV10-3; D remains ambiguous. This CDR3 region has 13 residues. Germline V CDR1 and CDR2: ENHRY, SYGVKD. The V end lost 5 bases, the J end lost 0 bases, and 7 bases lay between the germline ends.

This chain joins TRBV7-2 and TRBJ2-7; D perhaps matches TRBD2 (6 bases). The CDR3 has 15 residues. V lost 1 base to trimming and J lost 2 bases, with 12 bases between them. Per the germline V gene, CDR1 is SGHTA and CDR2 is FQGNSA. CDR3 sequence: CASSLEVAGPYEQYF. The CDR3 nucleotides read TGTGCCAGCAGCTTAGAGGTGGCGGGACCCTACGAGCAGTACTTC.

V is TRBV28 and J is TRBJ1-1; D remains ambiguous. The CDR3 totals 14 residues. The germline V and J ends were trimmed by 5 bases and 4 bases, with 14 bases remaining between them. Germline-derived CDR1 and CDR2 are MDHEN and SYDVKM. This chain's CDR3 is CASSPLSRPTEAFF. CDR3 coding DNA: TGTGCCAGCAGTCCGCTTTCGAGGCCCACTGAAGCTTTCTTT. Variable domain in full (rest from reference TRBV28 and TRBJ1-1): DVKVTQSSRYLVKRTGEKVFLECVQDMDHENMFWYRQDPGLGLRLIYFSYDVKMKEKGDIPEGYSVSREKKERFSLILESASTNQTSMYLCASSPLSRPTEAFFGQGTRLTVV.

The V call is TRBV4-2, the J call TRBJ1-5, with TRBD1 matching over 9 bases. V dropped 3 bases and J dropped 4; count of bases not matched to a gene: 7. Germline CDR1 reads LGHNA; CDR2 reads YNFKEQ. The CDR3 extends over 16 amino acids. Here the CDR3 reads CASSQGGDRANQPQHF. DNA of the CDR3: TGTGCCAGCAGCCAGGGGGGGGACAGGGCGAATCAGCCCCAGCATTTT.

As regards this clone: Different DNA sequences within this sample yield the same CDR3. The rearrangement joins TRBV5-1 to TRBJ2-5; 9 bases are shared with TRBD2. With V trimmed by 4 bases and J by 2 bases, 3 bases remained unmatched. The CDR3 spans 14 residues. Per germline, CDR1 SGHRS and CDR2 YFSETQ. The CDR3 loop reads CASSATSGQETQYF. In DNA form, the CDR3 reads TGCGCCAGCAGCGCGACTAGCGGACAAGAGACCCAGTACTTC.

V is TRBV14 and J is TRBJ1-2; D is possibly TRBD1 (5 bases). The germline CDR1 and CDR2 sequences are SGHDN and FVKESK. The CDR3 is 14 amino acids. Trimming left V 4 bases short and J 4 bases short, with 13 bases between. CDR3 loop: CASSPGGRVYGYTF. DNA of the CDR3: TGTGCCAGCAGCCCCGGGGGAAGGGTCTATGGCTACACCTTC.